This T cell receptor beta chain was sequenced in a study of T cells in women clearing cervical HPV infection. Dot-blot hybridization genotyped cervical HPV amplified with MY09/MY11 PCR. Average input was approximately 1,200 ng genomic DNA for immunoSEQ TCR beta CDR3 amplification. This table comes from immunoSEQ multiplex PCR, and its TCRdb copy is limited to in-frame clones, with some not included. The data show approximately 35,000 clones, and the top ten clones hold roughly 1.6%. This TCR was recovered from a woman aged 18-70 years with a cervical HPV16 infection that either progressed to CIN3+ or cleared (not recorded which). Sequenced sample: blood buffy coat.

CDR3 residues: CAWRKPNTGQGVSGYTF. CDR3 DNA, as far as it was read: TGTGCCTGGAGGAAGCCTAATACGGGACAGGGGGTCAGTGGC. The genes are TRBV30 and TRBJ1-2, with 11 bases identical to TRBD1. The read ends 3 residues shy of where the CDR3 ends; the end is completed using the germline J gene. The germline CDR1 and CDR2 sequences are GTSNPN and SVGIG (reference sequence). This CDR3 has 17 residues. The J segment lost 7 bases and the V segment lost 3 bases, leaving 16 bases of the junction unmatched.